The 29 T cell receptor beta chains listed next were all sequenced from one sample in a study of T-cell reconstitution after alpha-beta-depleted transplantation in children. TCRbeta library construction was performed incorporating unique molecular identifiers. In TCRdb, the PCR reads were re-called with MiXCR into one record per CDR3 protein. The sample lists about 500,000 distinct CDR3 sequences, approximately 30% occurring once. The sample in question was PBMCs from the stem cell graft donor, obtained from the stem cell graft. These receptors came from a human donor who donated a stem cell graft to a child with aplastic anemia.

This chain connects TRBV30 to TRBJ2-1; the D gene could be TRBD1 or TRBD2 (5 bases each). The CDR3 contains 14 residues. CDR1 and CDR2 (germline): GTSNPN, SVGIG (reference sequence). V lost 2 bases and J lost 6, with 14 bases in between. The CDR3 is CAWSQRGSINEQFF. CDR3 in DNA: TGTGCCTGGAGTCAACGGGGCAGTATCAATGAGCAGTTCTTC.

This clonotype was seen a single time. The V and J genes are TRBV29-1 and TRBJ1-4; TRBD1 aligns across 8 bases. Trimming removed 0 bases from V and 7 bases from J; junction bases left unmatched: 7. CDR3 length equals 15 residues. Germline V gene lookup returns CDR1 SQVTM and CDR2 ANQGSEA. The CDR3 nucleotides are TGCAGCGTTGAAGATCGAGGCAGGGGGCGTGAAAAACTGTTTTTT. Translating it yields CSVEDRGRGREKLFF.

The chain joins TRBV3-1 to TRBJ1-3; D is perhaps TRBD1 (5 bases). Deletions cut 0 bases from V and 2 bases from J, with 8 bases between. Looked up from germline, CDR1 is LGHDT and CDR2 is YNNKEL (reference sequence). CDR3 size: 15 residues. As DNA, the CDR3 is TGTGCCAGCAGCCAAGAACGGACACCTGGAAACACCATATATTTT. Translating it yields CASSQERTPGNTIYF.

CDR3: CSAVTGTNQPQHF. In nucleotides, the CDR3 is TGCAGTGCTGTTACAGGGACCAATCAGCCCCAGCATTTT. The chain links TRBV20-1 to TRBJ1-5; possible D gene TRBD1, 6 bases. Germline V gene data show CDR1 as DFQATT and CDR2 as SNEGSKA (reference sequence). The CDR3 sequence is 13 residues long. The V end was cut by 5 bases, the J end by 3 bases, with 11 bases between.

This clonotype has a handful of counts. The CDR3 DNA sequence: TGCAGTGCTAGAGGGATCGGGGCTAGCGGGAGTGTCACAGATACGCAGTATTTT. Its protein product is CSARGIGASGSVTDTQYF. J is TRBJ2-3 and V is TRBV20-1; 10 nucleotides line up with TRBD2. Germline CDR1 DFQATT, CDR2 SNEGSKA (reference sequence). The CDR3 is made up of 18 amino acids. The junction had 12 bases not matched to a gene; V was cut back by 1 base and J by 2 bases.

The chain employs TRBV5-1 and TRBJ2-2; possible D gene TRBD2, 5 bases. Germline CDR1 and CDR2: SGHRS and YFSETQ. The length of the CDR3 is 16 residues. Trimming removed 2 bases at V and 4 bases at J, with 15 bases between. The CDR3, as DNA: TGCGCCAGCAGCTTCGGGGTTATAGGAATCACCGGGGAGCTGTTTTTT. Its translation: CASSFGVIGITGELFF.

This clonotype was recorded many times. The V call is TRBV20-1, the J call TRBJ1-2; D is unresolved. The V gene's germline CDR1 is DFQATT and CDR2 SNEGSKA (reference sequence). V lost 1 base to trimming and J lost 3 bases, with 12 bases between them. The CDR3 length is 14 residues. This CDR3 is CSARGRTAYYGYTF. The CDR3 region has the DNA TGCAGTGCTAGAGGCCGGACGGCCTACTATGGCTACACCTTC.

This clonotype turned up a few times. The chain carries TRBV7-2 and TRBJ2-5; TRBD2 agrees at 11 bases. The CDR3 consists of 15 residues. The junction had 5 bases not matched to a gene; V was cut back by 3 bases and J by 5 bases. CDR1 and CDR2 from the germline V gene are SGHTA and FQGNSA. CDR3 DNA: TGTGCCAGCAGCTTGACTAGCGGGATGGGGGAGACCCAGTACTTC. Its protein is CASSLTSGMGETQYF.

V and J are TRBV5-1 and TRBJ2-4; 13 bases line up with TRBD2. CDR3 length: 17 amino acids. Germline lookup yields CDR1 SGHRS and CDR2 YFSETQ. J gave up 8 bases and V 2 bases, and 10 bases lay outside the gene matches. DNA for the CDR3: TGCGCCAGCAGCTTAGGATTTGCCGGGACTAGCGGGGACATTCAGTACTTC. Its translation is CASSLGFAGTSGDIQYF.

Here the CDR3 reads CASSYKRHRAGETQYF. The CDR3 DNA sequence: TGTGCCAGCAGTTACAAACGGCACAGGGCGGGAGAGACCCAGTACTTC. This rearrangement joins TRBV6-5 to TRBJ2-5; tentative D call: TRBD1 (6 bases). Germline V gene sequence: CDR1 MNHEY, CDR2 SVGAGI. Trimming took off 2 bases at V and 4 bases at J, with 17 bases between the two ends. There are 16 residues in the CDR3.

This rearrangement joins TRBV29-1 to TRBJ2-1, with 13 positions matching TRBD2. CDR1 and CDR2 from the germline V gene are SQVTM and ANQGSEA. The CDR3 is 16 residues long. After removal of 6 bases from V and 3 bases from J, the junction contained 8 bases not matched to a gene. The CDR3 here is CSVGGTSGEYYNEQFF. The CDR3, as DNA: TGCAGCGTAGGGGGGACTAGCGGGGAGTACTACAATGAGCAGTTCTTC.

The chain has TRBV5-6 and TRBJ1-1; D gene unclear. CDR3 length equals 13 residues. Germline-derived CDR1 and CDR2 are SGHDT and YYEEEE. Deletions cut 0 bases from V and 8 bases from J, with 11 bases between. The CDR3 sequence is CASSLASLGEAFF. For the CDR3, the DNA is TGTGCCAGCAGCTTGGCCTCCTTGGGGGAAGCTTTCTTT.

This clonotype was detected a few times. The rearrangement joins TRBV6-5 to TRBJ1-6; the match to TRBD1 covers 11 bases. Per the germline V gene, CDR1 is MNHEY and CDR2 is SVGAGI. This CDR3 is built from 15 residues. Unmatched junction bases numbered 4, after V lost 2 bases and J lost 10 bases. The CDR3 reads CASSYDGQGASPLHF. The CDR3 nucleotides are TGTGCCAGCAGTTACGATGGACAGGGGGCATCACCCCTCCACTTT.

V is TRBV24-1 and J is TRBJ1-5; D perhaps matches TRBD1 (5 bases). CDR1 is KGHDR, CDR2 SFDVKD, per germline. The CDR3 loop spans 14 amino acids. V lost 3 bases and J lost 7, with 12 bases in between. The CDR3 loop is CATSDRHRDQPQHF. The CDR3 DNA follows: TGTGCCACCAGTGATCGACATCGGGACCAGCCCCAGCATTTT.

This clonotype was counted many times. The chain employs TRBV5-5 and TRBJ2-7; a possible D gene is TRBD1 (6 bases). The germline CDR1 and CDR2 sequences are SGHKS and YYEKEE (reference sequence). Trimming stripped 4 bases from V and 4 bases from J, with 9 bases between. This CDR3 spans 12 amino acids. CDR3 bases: TGTGCCAGCAGCCGAGGACAGTACGAGCAGTACGTC. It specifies CASSRGQYEQYV.

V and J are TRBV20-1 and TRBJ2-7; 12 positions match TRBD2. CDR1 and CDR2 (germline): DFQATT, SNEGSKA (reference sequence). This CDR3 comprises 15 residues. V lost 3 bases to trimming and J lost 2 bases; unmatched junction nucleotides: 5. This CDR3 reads CSASHGLAGTYEQYF. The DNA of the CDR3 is TGCAGTGCTAGCCACGGACTAGCGGGGACCTACGAGCAGTACTTC.

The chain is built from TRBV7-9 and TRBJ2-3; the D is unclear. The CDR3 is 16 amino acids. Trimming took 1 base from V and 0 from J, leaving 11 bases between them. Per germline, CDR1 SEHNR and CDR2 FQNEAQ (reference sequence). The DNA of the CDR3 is TGTGCCAGCAGCTTAGGTGTCGCGGCTAGCACAGATACGCAGTATTTT. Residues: CASSLGVAASTDTQYF.

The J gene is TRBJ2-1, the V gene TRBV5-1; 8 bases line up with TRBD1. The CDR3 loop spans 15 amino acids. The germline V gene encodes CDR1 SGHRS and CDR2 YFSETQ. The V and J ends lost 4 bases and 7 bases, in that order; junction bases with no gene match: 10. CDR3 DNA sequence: TGCGCCAGCAGCGCCCTCGGGACAGGTGTTAATGAGCAGTTCTTC. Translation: CASSALGTGVNEQFF.

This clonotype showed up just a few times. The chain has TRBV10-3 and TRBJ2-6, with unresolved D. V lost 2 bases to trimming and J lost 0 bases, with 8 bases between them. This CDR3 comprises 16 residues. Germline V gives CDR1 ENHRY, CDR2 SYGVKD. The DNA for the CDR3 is TGTGCCATCAGTGAGAGGCCTATCTCTGGGGCCAACGTCCTGACTTTC. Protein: CAISERPISGANVLTF.

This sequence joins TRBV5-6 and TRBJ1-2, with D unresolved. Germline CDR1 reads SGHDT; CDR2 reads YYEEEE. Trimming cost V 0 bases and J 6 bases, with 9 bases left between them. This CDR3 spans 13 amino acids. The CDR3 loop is CASSLAGFHGYTF. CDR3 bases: TGTGCCAGCAGCTTGGCGGGGTTTCATGGCTACACCTTC.

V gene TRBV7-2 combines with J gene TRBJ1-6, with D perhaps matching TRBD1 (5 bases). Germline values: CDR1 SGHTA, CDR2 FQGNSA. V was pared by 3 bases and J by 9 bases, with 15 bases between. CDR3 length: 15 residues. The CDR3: CASSFQLQGGSPLHF. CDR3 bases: TGTGCCAGCAGCTTCCAGCTGCAGGGAGGTTCACCCCTCCACTTT.

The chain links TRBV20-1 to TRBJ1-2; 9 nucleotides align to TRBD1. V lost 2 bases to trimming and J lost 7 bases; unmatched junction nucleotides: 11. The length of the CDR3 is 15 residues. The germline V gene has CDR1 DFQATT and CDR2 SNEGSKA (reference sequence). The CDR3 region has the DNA TGCAGTGCTAGACTTAGGACAGGGGAGCATCGTGGCTACACCTTC. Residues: CSARLRTGEHRGYTF.

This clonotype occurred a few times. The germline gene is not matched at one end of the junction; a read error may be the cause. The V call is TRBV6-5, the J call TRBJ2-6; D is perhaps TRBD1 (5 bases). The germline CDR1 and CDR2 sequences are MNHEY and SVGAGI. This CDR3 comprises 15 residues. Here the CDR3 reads CASSYQGSGANGLTF. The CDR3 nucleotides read TGTGCCAGCAGTTACCAGGGCTCTGGGGCCAACGGCCTGACTTTC.

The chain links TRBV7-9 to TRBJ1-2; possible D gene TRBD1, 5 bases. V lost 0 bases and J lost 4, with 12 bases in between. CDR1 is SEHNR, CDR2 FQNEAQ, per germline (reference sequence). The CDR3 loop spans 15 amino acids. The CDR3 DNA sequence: TGTGCCAGCAGCTTAGCGGGACTGGTGCCCTATGGCTACACCTTC. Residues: CASSLAGLVPYGYTF.

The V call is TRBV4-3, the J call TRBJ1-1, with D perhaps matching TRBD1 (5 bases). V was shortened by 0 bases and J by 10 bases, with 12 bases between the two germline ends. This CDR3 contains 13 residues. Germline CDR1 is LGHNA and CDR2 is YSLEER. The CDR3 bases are TGCGCCAGCAGCCAAGATTTTGGGGCAAGAGCTTTCTTT. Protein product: CASSQDFGARAFF.

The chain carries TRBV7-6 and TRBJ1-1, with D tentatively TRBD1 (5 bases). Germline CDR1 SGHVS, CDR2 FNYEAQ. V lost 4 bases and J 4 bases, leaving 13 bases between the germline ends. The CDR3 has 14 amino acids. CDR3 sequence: CASSYGSGSTEAFF. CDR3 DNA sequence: TGTGCCAGCAGCTACGGTTCAGGGAGCACTGAAGCTTTCTTT.

CDR3 protein: CASSYLQSATNYGYTF. The CDR3, as DNA: TGTGCCAGCAGTTACCTTCAGTCAGCGACCAACTATGGCTACACCTTC. This sequence joins TRBV6-5 and TRBJ1-2; D not resolved. Germline V lookup: CDR1 MNHEY, CDR2 SVGAGI. This CDR3 spans 16 amino acids. V lost 2 bases and J lost 2, with 15 bases in between.

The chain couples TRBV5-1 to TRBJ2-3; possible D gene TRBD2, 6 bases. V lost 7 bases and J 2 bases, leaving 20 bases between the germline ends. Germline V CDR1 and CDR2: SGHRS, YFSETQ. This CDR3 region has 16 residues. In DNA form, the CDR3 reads TGCGCCAGCTTGCCCGGGGCGGGAACTACCACAGATACGCAGTATTTT. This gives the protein CASLPGAGTTTDTQYF.

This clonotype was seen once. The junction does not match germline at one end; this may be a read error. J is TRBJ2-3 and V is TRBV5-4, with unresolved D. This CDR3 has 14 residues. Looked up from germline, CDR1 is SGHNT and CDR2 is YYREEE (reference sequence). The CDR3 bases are TGTGCCCGCAGCTCCCGAATGGGCACAGATACGCAGTATTTT. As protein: CARSSRMGTDTQYF.